These 14 T cell receptor beta chains were all obtained from the same sample, sequenced in a study of control samples from healthy donors and cancer patients. TCRdb's table, derived via immunoSEQ multiplex PCR, lists solely in-frame clones and lacks some. The sample has 90,000 or so clones, about four fifths seen once; the top ten hold roughly 40%. Sequenced material: PBMCs. These receptors were taken from a man in his 70s with lung cancer.

This chain's CDR3 is CASKERGQDNEKLFF. The CDR3 nucleotides read TGCGCCAGCAAGGAACGGGGACAAGATAATGAAAAACTGTTTTTT. The chain employs TRBV5-1 and TRBJ1-4, with D perhaps TRBD1 (6 bases). Germline CDR1 SGHRS, CDR2 YFSETQ. The CDR3 loop spans 15 amino acids. The V and J ends lost 6 bases and 4 bases respectively, with 16 bases between them.

The V call is TRBV18, the J call TRBJ2-5; D not certain. CDR3 length: 14 residues. Germline-derived CDR1 and CDR2 are KGHSH and LQKENI. Trimming removed 3 bases from V and 6 bases from J, with 14 bases in between. The CDR3 sequence is CASSPTPGRQTQYF. CDR3 DNA sequence: TGTGCCAGCTCACCTACCCCGGGCAGACAGACCCAGTACTTC.

The chain combines TRBV19 with TRBJ2-3; 7 nucleotides agree with TRBD1. The CDR3 consists of 14 residues. V lost 5 bases to trimming and J lost 2 bases; unmatched junction nucleotides: 4. The V gene's germline CDR1 is LNHDA and CDR2 SQIVND (reference sequence). This CDR3 is CASSLGTATDTQYF. The CDR3, as DNA: TGTGCCAGTAGTCTCGGGACAGCCACAGATACGCAGTATTTT. The full variable domain, with the rest looked up from reference TRBV19 and TRBJ2-3, is DGGITQSPKYLFRKEGQNVTLSCEQNLNHDAMYWYRQDPGQGLRLIYYSQIVNDFQKGDIAEGYSVSREKKESFPLTVTSAQKNPTAFYLCASSLGTATDTQYFGPGTRLTVL.

This chain connects TRBV28 to TRBJ1-2; no definite D call. Trimming pared 1 base from V and 4 bases from J, leaving 10 bases between. The germline CDR1 and CDR2 sequences are MDHEN and SYDVKM. This CDR3 contains 14 residues. The CDR3 spells CASSLLVGGYGYTF. The CDR3 nucleotides read TGTGCCAGCAGTTTATTGGTAGGCGGCTATGGCTACACCTTC.

This clone has a handful of counts. This chain joins TRBV2 and TRBJ1-1, with TRBD1 identical over 7 bases. Germline assignment: CDR1 SNHLY and CDR2 FYNNEI. The CDR3 has 15 amino acids. Trimming took 2 bases from V and 4 from J; bases not matched to a gene: 7. CDR3: CASSERAGGGTEAFF. The CDR3 region has the DNA TGTGCCAGCAGTGAAAGGGCAGGGGGAGGCACTGAAGCTTTCTTT. The full variable domain, in which reference TRBV2 and TRBJ1-1 provide the parts outside the CDR3, is EPEVTQTPSHQVTQMGQEVILRCVPISNHLYFYWYRQILGQKVEFLVSFYNNEISEKSEIFDDQFSVERPDGSNFTLKIRSTKLEDSAMYFCASSERAGGGTEAFFGQGTRLTVV.

This clone was counted between two and nine times. The V and J genes are TRBV6-5 and TRBJ2-2; no definite D call. Trimming left V 2 bases short and J 2 bases short, with 6 bases between. Germline values: CDR1 MNHEY, CDR2 SVGAGI. CDR3 length: 14 amino acids. Here the CDR3 DNA reads TGTGCCAGCAGTTACAATCAAAACACCGGGGAGCTGTTTTTT. Residues: CASSYNQNTGELFF.

The chain combines TRBV7-2 with TRBJ1-2; D unclear. V was shortened by 10 bases and J by 4 bases, with 13 bases between the two germline ends. The V gene's germline CDR1 is SGHTA and CDR2 FQGNSA. The CDR3 sequence is 12 residues long. The CDR3, as DNA: TGTGCCACCCTCCGGGTCCTCTATGGCTACACCTTC. It translates to CATLRVLYGYTF.

The chain is built from TRBV2 and TRBJ1-2, with TRBD1 identical over 8 bases. Unmatched junction bases numbered 6, after V lost 2 bases and J lost 4 bases. The CDR3 is made up of 15 amino acids. Germline CDR1 reads SNHLY; CDR2 reads FYNNEI. The DNA of the CDR3 is TGTGCCAGCAGTGAATCGGCGACAGGGGCCTATGGCTACACCTTC. Encoded protein: CASSESATGAYGYTF.

The chain uses TRBV29-1 and TRBJ2-2, with no clear D. This CDR3 region has 11 residues. Germline V gene data show CDR1 as SQVTM and CDR2 as ANQGSEA. V was pared by 7 bases and J by 6 bases, with 9 bases between. The CDR3 DNA reads as TGCAGCGCCGAAGCCCCCGGGGAGCTGTTTTTT. Translation: CSAEAPGELFF.

The V call is TRBV6-5, the J call TRBJ1-1; D is unclear. Trimming took 7 bases from V and 0 from J, leaving 6 bases between them. CDR1 MNHEY and CDR2 SVGAGI come from the germline V gene. This CDR3 is built from 12 residues. CDR3 in amino acids: CASKSMNTEAFF. DNA of the CDR3: TGTGCCAGCAAAAGTATGAACACTGAAGCTTTCTTT.

The chain recombines TRBV7-9 with TRBJ2-7; D remains ambiguous. V lost 5 bases and J 7 bases, leaving 9 bases between the germline ends. This CDR3 spans 11 amino acids. Germline V CDR1 and CDR2: SEHNR, FQNEAQ (reference sequence). As DNA, the CDR3 is TGTGCCAGCAGCAGGATCCGGGAGCAGTACTTC. As protein: CASSRIREQYF.

This clone was seen just once. The chain has TRBV3-1 (or the pseudogene TRBV3-2) and TRBJ2-7; 9 bases match TRBD1. This CDR3 is 17 amino acids long. Germline trimming cut 0 bases from V and 0 bases from J; bases unmatched to any gene: 6. Germline CDR1 and CDR2: LGHDT and YNNKEL (reference sequence). CDR3 loop: CASSQDGGTGSSYEQYF. CDR3 in DNA: TGTGCCAGCAGCCAAGACGGTGGGACAGGGAGCTCCTACGAGCAGTACTTC.

V and J are TRBV5-1 and TRBJ2-2, with TRBD1 as a possible D gene (6 bases). CDR1 and CDR2 (germline): SGHRS, YFSETQ. The V end lost 4 bases, the J end lost 1 base, and 11 bases lay between the germline ends. The CDR3 spans 15 residues. The CDR3 DNA reads as TGCGCCAGCAGCACAACGGGACAGAACACCGGGGAGCTGTTTTTT. This gives the protein CASSTTGQNTGELFF.

This clone was counted only a few times. The V and J genes are TRBV19 and TRBJ2-3; 12 nucleotides match TRBD2. The CDR3 loop spans 16 amino acids. Germline loops: CDR1 LNHDA, CDR2 SQIVND (reference sequence). Trimming cost V 1 base and J 2 bases; bases outside gene matches: 1. This CDR3 reads CASSIGLAGATDTQYF. DNA of the CDR3: TGTGCCAGTAGTATAGGACTAGCGGGGGCCACAGATACGCAGTATTTT.